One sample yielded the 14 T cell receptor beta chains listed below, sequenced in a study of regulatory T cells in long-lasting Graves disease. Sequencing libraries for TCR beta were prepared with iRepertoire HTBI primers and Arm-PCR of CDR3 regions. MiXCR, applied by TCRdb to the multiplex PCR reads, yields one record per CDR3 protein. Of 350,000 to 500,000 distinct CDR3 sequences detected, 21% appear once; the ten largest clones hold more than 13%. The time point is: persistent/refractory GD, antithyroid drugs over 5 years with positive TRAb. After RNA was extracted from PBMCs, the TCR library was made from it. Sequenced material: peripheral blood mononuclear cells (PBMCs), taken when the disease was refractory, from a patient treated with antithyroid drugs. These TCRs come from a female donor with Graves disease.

CDR3 DNA sequence: TGTGCCAGCAGTTACGGGCTAGCGGGAAACACCGGGGAGCTGTTTTTT. Translated: CASSYGLAGNTGELFF. This sequence joins TRBV28 and TRBJ2-2; TRBD2 matches 9 bases. Germline values: CDR1 MDHEN, CDR2 SYDVKM. Losses at the gene ends were 4 bases for V and 2 bases for J; bases not matched to a gene: 5. There are 16 residues in the CDR3.

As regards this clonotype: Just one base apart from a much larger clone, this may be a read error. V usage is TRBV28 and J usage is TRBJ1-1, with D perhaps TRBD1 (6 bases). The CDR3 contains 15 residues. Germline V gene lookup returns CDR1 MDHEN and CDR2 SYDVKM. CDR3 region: CASSSPRTEGTEALF. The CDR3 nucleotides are TGTGCCAGCAGTTCACCTAGGACAGAGGGGACTGAAGCTCTCTTT.

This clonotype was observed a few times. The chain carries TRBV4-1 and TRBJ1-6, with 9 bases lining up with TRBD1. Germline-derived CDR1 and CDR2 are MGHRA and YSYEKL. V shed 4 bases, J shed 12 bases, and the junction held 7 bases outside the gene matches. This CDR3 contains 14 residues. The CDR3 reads CASSRTGDMGPLHF. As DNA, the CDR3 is TGCGCCAGCAGCCGGACAGGGGATATGGGACCCCTCCACTTT.

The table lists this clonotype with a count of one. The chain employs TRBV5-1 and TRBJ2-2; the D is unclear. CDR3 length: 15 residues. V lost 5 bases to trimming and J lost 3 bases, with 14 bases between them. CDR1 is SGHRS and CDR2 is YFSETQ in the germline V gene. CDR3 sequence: CASSMGWADTGELFF. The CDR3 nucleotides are TGCGCCAGCAGTATGGGTTGGGCGGACACCGGGGAGCTGTTTTTT. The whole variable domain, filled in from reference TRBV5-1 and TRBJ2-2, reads KAGVTQTPRYLIKTRGQQVTLSCSPISGHRSVSWYQQTPGQGLQFLFEYFSETQRNKGNFPGRFSGRQFSNSRSEMNVSTLELGDSALYLCASSMGWADTGELFFGEGSRLTVL.

The CDR3 DNA reads as TGTGCCAGCAGCGGAGCGGGAGTCACAGATACGCAGTATTTT. Translated: CASSGAGVTDTQYF. The chain combines TRBV6-1 with TRBJ2-3; the match to TRBD2 covers 8 bases. The J segment lost 2 bases and the V segment lost 6 bases, leaving 4 bases of the junction unmatched. The CDR3 totals 14 residues. The germline gives CDR1 MNHNS, CDR2 SASEGT.

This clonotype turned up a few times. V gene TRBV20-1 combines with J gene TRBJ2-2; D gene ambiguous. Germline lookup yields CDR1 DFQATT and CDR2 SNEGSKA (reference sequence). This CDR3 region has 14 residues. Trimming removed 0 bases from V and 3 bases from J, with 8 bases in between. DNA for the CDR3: TGCAGTGCTAGAGATCCTCAGCACACCGGGGAGCTGTTTTTT. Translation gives CSARDPQHTGELFF.

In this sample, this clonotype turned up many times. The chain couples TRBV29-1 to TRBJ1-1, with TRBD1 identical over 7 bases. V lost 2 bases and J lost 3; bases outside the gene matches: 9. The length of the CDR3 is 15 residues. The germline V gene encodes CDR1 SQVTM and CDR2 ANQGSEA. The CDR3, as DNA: TGCAGCGTTGAAAGGATCGACAGGGATGACACTGAAGCTTTCTTT. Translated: CSVERIDRDDTEAFF.

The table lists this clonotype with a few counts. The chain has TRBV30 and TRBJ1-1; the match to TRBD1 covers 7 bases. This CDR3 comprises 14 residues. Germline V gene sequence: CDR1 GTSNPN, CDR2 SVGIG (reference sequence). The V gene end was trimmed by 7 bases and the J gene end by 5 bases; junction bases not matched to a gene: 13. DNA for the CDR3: TGTGCCTCAAACAGGGGTGGGGGCACGACTGAAGCTTTCTTT. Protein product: CASNRGGGTTEAFF.

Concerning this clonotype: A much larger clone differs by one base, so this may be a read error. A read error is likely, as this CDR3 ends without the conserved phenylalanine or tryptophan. DNA for the CDR3: TGTGCCATCGGGGGAGCTGGGGCCAACGTCCTGACTCTC. Translated: CAIGGAGANVLTL. The chain uses TRBV10-3 and TRBJ2-6; either TRBD1 or TRBD2 may fit D (5 bases each). The CDR3 sequence is 13 residues long. The germline V gene encodes CDR1 ENHRY and CDR2 SYGVKD. V lost 8 bases to trimming and J lost 2 bases, with 7 bases between them.

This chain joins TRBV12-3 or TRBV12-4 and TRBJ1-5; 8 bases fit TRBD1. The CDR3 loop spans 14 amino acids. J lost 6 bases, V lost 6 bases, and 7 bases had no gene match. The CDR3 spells CASRPGQGSQPQHF. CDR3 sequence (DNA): TGTGCCAGCAGGCCCGGACAGGGAAGTCAGCCCCAGCATTTT.

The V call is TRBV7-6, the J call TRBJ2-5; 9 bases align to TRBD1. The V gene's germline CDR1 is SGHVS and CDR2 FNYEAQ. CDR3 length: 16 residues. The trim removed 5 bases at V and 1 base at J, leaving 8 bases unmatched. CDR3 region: CASSKRTTGGQETQYF. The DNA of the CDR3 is TGTGCCAGCAGCAAACGAACGACAGGGGGCCAAGAGACCCAGTACTTC.

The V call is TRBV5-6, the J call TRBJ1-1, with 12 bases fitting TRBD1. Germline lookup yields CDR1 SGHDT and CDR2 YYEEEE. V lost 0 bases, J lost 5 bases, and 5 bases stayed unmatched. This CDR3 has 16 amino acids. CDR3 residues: CASSLGGQGALTEAFF. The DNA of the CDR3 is TGTGCCAGCAGCTTGGGGGGACAGGGGGCCTTGACTGAAGCTTTCTTT.

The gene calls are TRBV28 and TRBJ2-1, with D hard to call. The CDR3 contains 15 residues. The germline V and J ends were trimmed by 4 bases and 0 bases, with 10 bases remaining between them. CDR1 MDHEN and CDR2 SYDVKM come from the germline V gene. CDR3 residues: CASSSPEHSYNEQFF. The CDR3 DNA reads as TGTGCCAGCAGTTCACCGGAGCACTCCTACAATGAGCAGTTCTTC.

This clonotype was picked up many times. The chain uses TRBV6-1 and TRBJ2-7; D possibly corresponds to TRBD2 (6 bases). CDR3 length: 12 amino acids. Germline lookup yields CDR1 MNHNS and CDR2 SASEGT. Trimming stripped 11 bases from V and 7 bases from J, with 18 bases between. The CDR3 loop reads CASDGTREEQYF. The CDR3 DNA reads TGTGCCTCTGATGGGACTCGGGAGGAGCAGTACTTC.